These 20 T cell receptor beta chains share one sample of origin, sequenced in a study of cytomegalovirus exposure and HLA in healthy donors. The PCR made use of 60 Vbeta and 13 Jbeta primers. Sequenced by immunoSEQ multiplex PCR; TCRdb stores in-frame clones only, minus some. Of around 130,000 clones in the sample, about 73% are singletons; the top ten hold approximately 2.9%. The source material was PBMCs. These receptors all stem from a human donor in good health.

The chain links TRBV18 to TRBJ2-5, with 10 bases that match TRBD2. There are 17 residues in the CDR3. CDR1 and CDR2 from the germline V gene are KGHSH and LQKENI. The J segment lost 4 bases and the V segment lost 4 bases, leaving 12 bases of the junction unmatched. The CDR3 DNA reads TGTGCCAGCTCACTACTCACCCTAGCGGGGGAGAGAGAGACCCAGTACTTC. Translated: CASSLLTLAGERETQYF.

The chain is built from TRBV19 and TRBJ2-3; 7 bases line up with TRBD2. Trimming cost V 3 bases and J 6 bases; bases outside gene matches: 9. The CDR3 totals 15 residues. CDR1 is LNHDA, CDR2 SQIVND, per germline (reference sequence). The CDR3 loop reads CASSIPGGDLDTQYF. The CDR3 DNA reads as TGTGCCAGTAGTATCCCGGGAGGCGATTTGGATACGCAGTATTTT.

For the CDR3, the DNA is TGTGCCAGCAGGGGGCCCCTCTACGAGCAGTACTTC. Its protein product is CASRGPLYEQYF. The V call is TRBV6-6, the J call TRBJ2-7; D is perhaps TRBD1 (5 bases). The V and J ends lost 6 bases and 3 bases respectively, with 9 bases between them. Germline V CDR1 and CDR2: MNHNY, SVGAGI (reference sequence). The CDR3 runs to 12 residues.

The chain recombines TRBV27 with TRBJ2-1; 10 nucleotides match TRBD2. The CDR3 length is 18 residues. The V segment lost 1 base and the J segment 4 bases; nucleotides outside the gene matches: 10. CDR1 is MNHEY, CDR2 SMNVEV, per germline (reference sequence). DNA for the CDR3: TGTGCCAGCAGTTTATTTCCTAGCGGGAGAGTGGTTTACAATGAGCAGTTCTTC. Translated: CASSLFPSGRVVYNEQFF.

The CDR3 region has the DNA TGTGCCAGTAGTATAGAACAGGGTCAGCCCCAGCATTTT. It yields the protein CASSIEQGQPQHF. The V call is TRBV19, the J call TRBJ1-5; the D gene is possibly TRBD1 (6 bases). CDR3 length: 13 amino acids. Germline-derived CDR1 and CDR2 are LNHDA and SQIVND (reference sequence). Trimming stripped 0 bases from V and 6 bases from J, with 6 bases between.

The rearrangement uses TRBV2 and TRBJ2-7, with D perhaps matching TRBD1 (5 bases). V lost 0 bases, J lost 3 bases, and 12 bases lay in between. CDR3 size: 15 residues. The germline V gene has CDR1 SNHLY and CDR2 FYNNEI. The CDR3 DNA reads as TGTGCCAGCAGTGAAGCGGATACAGGTAACTACGAGCAGTACTTC. Protein sequence: CASSEADTGNYEQYF.

In nucleotides, the CDR3 is TGTGCCAGCAGCGTAGGGACTAGCGGCACAGATACGCAGTATTTT. Translating it yields CASSVGTSGTDTQYF. This chain links TRBV9 with TRBJ2-3, with 9 bases aligning to TRBD2. This CDR3 has 15 residues. The V gene end was trimmed by 0 bases and the J gene end by 1 base; junction bases not matched to a gene: 0. Germline-derived CDR1 and CDR2 are SGDLS and YYNGEE. Together with reference TRBV9 and TRBJ2-3, the CDR3 gives the full variable domain: DSGVTQTPKHLITATGQRVTLRCSPRSGDLSVYWYQQSLDQGLQFLIQYYNGEERAKGNILERFSAQQFPDLHSELNLSSLELGDSALYFCASSVGTSGTDTQYFGPGTRLTVL.

The V and J genes are TRBV28 and TRBJ1-5; D is uncertain. The CDR3 extends over 12 amino acids. Trimming left V 5 bases short and J 3 bases short, with 5 bases between. Germline assignment: CDR1 MDHEN and CDR2 SYDVKM. The CDR3 reads CASSGLNQPQHF. The CDR3, as DNA: TGTGCCAGCAGTGGGCTCAATCAGCCCCAGCATTTT.

The rearrangement uses TRBV5-1 and TRBJ1-1; the match to TRBD1 covers 8 bases. Germline V lookup: CDR1 SGHRS, CDR2 YFSETQ. V dropped 4 bases and J dropped 8; count of bases not matched to a gene: 16. This CDR3 is 16 amino acids long. DNA for the CDR3: TGCGCCAGCAGCGGCCCAGGGGGCGGGACAAATAAAGAAGCTTTCTTT. Amino acid sequence: CASSGPGGGTNKEAFF.

This clone was seen a handful of times. The chain has TRBV7-8 and TRBJ2-2; 7 positions match TRBD2. J was trimmed by 9 bases and V by 6 bases; bases with no gene match: 7. This CDR3 has 13 amino acids. The germline V gene encodes CDR1 SGHVS and CDR2 FQNEAQ. The chain's CDR3 is CASRIGGDRELFF. The CDR3 DNA sequence: TGTGCCAGCAGAATTGGGGGGGACCGGGAGCTGTTTTTT.

This clone has only a few counts. The genes are TRBV29-1 and TRBJ2-7; TRBD1 matches at 10 bases. Germline loops: CDR1 SQVTM, CDR2 ANQGSEA. V lost 5 bases and J lost 0; bases outside the gene matches: 10. CDR3 length equals 16 residues. The CDR3 DNA is TGCAGCGTTTCGGGACAGGGGACCACCAACTCCTACGAGCAGTACTTC. Translating gives CSVSGQGTTNSYEQYF.

This chain joins TRBV7-9 and TRBJ2-1; 10 bases match TRBD2. V gave up 1 base and J gave up 8 bases; unmatched junction bases: 5. CDR1 is SEHNR and CDR2 is FQNEAQ in the germline V gene (reference sequence). This CDR3 is built from 15 residues. The CDR3 loop reads CASSLDGGLADEQFF. The CDR3 nucleotides are TGTGCCAGCAGCTTAGACGGCGGACTAGCGGATGAGCAGTTCTTC.

CDR3 sequence: CASSFYTDTQYF. The CDR3 nucleotides read TGCGCCAGCAGCTTCTACACAGATACGCAGTATTTT. This chain links TRBV5-1 with TRBJ2-3; no reliable D call. V lost 2 bases and J 2 bases, leaving 3 bases between the germline ends. CDR3 size: 12 residues. The V gene's germline CDR1 is SGHRS and CDR2 YFSETQ.

CDR3: CAWREGPPSPLHF. The CDR3 nucleotides read TGTGCCTGGAGGGAGGGACCGCCATCACCCCTCCACTTT. The chain uses TRBV30 and TRBJ1-6; TRBD1 might be the D (5 bases). CDR1 and CDR2 from the germline V gene are GTSNPN and SVGIG (reference sequence). The CDR3 sequence is 13 residues long. Between the trimmed V and J ends, which lost 3 bases and 10 bases, there was a span of 13 bases.

This clone was found a few times. The chain links TRBV19 to TRBJ2-7; D is ambiguous. CDR1 is LNHDA, CDR2 SQIVND, per germline (reference sequence). The CDR3 is 15 amino acids. Trimming took off 4 bases at V and 0 bases at J, with 13 bases between the two ends. The DNA for the CDR3 is TGTGCCAGTAGTAGCGCCCGACACAGCTCCTACGAGCAGTACTTC. Its protein is CASSSARHSSYEQYF.

The V call is TRBV5-4, the J call TRBJ1-2; D unresolved. Trimming stripped 4 bases from V and 7 bases from J, with 20 bases between. The germline V gene encodes CDR1 SGHNT and CDR2 YYREEE (reference sequence). This CDR3 is built from 15 residues. The CDR3 protein is CASSPQGPGNVGYTF. CDR3 bases: TGTGCCAGCAGCCCCCAAGGCCCGGGGAACGTTGGCTACACCTTC.

A few counts support this clone. The J gene is TRBJ2-7, the V gene TRBV5-1; 10 nucleotides match TRBD2. The V gene's germline CDR1 is SGHRS and CDR2 YFSETQ. There are 15 residues in the CDR3. The V and J ends lost 0 bases and 2 bases, in that order; junction bases with no gene match: 2. CDR3 DNA: TGCGCCAGCAGCTTGGAAGCGGGAGGGCCCTACGAGCAGTACTTC. Its translation: CASSLEAGGPYEQYF.

V gene TRBV19 combines with J gene TRBJ2-5; TRBD2 matches at 10 bases. The CDR3 runs 14 residues. Germline trimming cut 7 bases from V and 5 bases from J; bases unmatched to any gene: 7. CDR1 and CDR2 from the germline V gene are LNHDA and SQIVND (reference sequence). The CDR3 DNA reads TGTGCCAGTACTAGCGGGAGTAGGGGGGAGACCCAGTACTTC. This codes for CASTSGSRGETQYF.

J is TRBJ1-1 and V is TRBV5-6; 11 positions agree with TRBD1. The junction had 10 bases not matched to a gene; V was cut back by 4 bases and J by 5 bases. CDR3 length: 16 residues. The V gene's germline CDR1 is SGHDT and CDR2 YYEEEE. The CDR3 DNA follows: TGTGCCAGCAGCAAGGACAGGGGGCGTCGGGGGACTGAAGCTTTCTTT. Its protein product is CASSKDRGRRGTEAFF.

The rearrangement joins TRBV6-6 to TRBJ1-1; D may be TRBD1 (5 bases). In germline, CDR1 is MNHNY, CDR2 SVGAGI (reference sequence). This CDR3 region has 14 residues. The ends were cut back, 6 bases at V and 1 base at J, with 12 bases in the middle. CDR3 sequence reads: CASRLSTANTEAFF. The CDR3 DNA reads as TGTGCCAGCAGACTCTCGACAGCGAACACTGAAGCTTTCTTT.